Included here is one T cell receptor beta chain sequence, with context. Its antigen is still unknown. Within one base of it there is no much larger clone, and no base qualities were kept. Reading from cysteine to phenylalanine, the CDR3 counts 12 amino acids. Of all the DNA, just the CDR3 is kept, 36 bases in frame from base 1. V gives up 6 bases and J gives up 7 bases, and the segment between their germline ends measures 12 bases. According to the germline V gene, CDR1 reads SNHLY and CDR2 reads FYNNEI. This entry is derived from a study of T-cell memory formation after mild COVID-19 (dated by TCRdb to the early 2020s). As for the study more broadly: TCR sequence clusters from the two donors were found to be largely donor specific. Longitudinal TCRalpha and TCRbeta repertoire sequencing tracked T-cell clones expanding and contracting after mild COVID-19 in a couple of donors. Two young, previously healthy adult volunteers made up the cohort, one male and one female.

Sequencing instrument: Illumina NovaSeq 6000. cDNA libraries for TCRalpha and TCRbeta were prepared by 5'RACE using constant-segment primers, with sample barcodes and unique molecular identifiers added. Trizol reagent was used to extract RNA from every sample. The libraries were amplified in two PCR steps, and the second step added a second sample barcode and Illumina TruSeq adapters. The libraries were sequenced on an Illumina NovaSeq using 2 x 150 bp paired-end reads. As for how the authors treated the data: Reads were demultiplexed and collapsed into UMI-guided consensus sequences with migec v1.2.7. With mixcr v2.1.11, UMI consensuses were aligned to TRA and TRB V and J templates and assembled into clonotypes. A clonotype was counted as expanded or contracted only when both edgeR and NoisET called the clonotype significant, with the noise models trained on biological replicates. For edgeR calls, the thresholds were a false discovery rate-adjusted p below 0.01 and a log2 fold-change of 1. PCA with hierarchical clustering of max-normalized trajectories of the 1000 most abundant clonotypes was used as exploratory dynamics analysis. The CD4 or CD8 phenotype of responding clones was assigned using the separately sequenced CD4+ and CD8+ repertoires. The public reads were reprocessed in TCRdb via fastp at Q25 and MiXCR, keeping in-frame beta chains. When rows share a CDR3 protein, they turn into one entry using the most common DNA and genes. TCRdb, not the authors, supplied the V and J calls. The table for this sample lists under 110,000 distinct CDR3 sequences; around 12% of them were counted only once. The ten largest clones add up to around 26% of the sample.

PBMCs were isolated by Ficoll-Paque density gradient centrifugation. What the research found in general, with its limitations: Contracting CD4+ clones turned up mainly in the CM and EM memory subsets, whereas EMRA was where CD8+ clones were enriched. The second-wave clones that peaked on day 37 were not confirmed to be SARS-CoV-2 specific. Balanced CD4/CD8 phenotypes were observed for clones contracting from day 15 to 85, whereas a bias towards CD4+ was observed for a second wave of clones expanding from day 15 to 37. The study covered only a couple of mild cases, and larger cohorts including severe cases with pre-infection samples were considered necessary. Some responding clones were detected in pre-infection memory, suggesting pre-existing cross-reactive memory T cells joined the SARS-CoV-2 response.

The TCR sequence derives from an adult woman who had mild COVID-19 (a few samples of this study predate the infection). The sample titles of this study are shuffled in the database, so cell type and time point are left out; the donor was told from shared clones. Sequenced input: PBMCs or a T cell subset sorted from them (not recorded which). The sequence joins TRBV2 to TRBJ1-2; TRBD1 is a possible D gene, resting on 5 matching bases. The DNA reads TGTGCCAGCAGGGGACGAGCTGTTGGCTACACCTTC. This is translated as CASRGRAVGYTF. Here the CDR3 is joined to the reference TRBV2 and TRBJ1-2 genes, and the full variable domain is: EPEVTQTPSHQVTQMGQEVILRCVPISNHLYFYWYRQILGQKVEFLVSFYNNEISEKSEIFDDQFSVERPDGSNFTLKIRSTKLEDSAMYFCASRGRAVGYTFGSGTRLTVV.